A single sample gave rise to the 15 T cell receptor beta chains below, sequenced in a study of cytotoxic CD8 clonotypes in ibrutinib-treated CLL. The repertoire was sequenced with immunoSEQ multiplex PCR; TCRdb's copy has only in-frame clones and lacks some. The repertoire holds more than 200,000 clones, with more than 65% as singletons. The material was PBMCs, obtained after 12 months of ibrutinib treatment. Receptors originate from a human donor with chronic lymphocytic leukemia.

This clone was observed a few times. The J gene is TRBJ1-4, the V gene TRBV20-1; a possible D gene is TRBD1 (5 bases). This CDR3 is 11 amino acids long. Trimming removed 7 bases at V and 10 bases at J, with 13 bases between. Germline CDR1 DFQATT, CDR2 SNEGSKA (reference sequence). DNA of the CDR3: TGCAGTGGATTGCGGGACCTAAAACTGTTTTTT. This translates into CSGLRDLKLFF.

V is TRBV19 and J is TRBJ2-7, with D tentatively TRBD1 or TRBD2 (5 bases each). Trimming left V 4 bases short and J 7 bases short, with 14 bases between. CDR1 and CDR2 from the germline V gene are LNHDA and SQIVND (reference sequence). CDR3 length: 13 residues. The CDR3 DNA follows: TGTGCCAGTAGTAAGGGACGGTTAAGGGAGCAGTACTTC. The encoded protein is CASSKGRLREQYF. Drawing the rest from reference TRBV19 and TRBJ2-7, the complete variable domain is DGGITQSPKYLFRKEGQNVTLSCEQNLNHDAMYWYRQDPGQGLRLIYYSQIVNDFQKGDIAEGYSVSREKKESFPLTVTSAQKNPTAFYLCASSKGRLREQYFGPGTRLTVT.

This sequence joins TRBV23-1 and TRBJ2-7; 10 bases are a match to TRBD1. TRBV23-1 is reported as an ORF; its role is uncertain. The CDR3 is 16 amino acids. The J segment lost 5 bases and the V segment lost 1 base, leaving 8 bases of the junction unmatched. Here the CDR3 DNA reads TGCGCCAGCAGTCAATTGGGACAGGGGAGGTCCCACGAGCAGTACTTC. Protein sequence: CASSQLGQGRSHEQYF.

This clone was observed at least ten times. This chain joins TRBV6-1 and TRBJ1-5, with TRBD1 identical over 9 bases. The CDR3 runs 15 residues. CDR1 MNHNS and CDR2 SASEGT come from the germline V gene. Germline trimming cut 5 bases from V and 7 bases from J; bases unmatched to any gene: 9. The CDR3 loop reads CASSQGQGKGQPQHF. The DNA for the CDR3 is TGTGCCAGCAGTCAGGGACAGGGAAAGGGACAGCCCCAGCATTTT.

The CDR3 bases are TGTGCCAGTAGTAGTCAGACCACAGATACGCAGTATTTT. This sequence encodes CASSSQTTDTQYF. This chain connects TRBV19 to TRBJ2-3, with no clear D. CDR3 length equals 13 residues. Germline assignment: CDR1 LNHDA and CDR2 SQIVND (reference sequence). V lost 4 bases, J lost 2 bases, and 7 bases lay in between.

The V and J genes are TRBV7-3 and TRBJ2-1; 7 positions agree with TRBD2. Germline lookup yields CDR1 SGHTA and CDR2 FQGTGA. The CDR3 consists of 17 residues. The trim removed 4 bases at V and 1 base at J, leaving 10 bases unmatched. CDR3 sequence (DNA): TGTGCCAGCAGCTCGCCGTTGGGCGGGAGTTCCTACAATGAGCAGTTCTTC. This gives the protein CASSSPLGGSSYNEQFF.

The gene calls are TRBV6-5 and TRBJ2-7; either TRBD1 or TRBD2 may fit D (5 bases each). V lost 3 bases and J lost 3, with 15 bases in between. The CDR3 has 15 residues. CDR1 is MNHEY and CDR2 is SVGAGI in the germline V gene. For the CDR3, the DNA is TGTGCCAGCAGTTATAGCCCAGGGAGCGGCTACGAGCAGTACTTC. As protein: CASSYSPGSGYEQYF.

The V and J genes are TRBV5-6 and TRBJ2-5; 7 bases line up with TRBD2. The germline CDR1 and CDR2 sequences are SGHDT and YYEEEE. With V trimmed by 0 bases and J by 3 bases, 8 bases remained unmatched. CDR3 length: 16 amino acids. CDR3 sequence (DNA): TGTGCCAGCAGCTTGGGGCCTAGCGGATACGAAGAGACCCAGTACTTC. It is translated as CASSLGPSGYEETQYF.

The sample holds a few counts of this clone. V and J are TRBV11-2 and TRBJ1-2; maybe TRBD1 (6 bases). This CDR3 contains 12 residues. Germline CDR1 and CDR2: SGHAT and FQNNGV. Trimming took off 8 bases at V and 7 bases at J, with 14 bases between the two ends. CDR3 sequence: CASQGLGTGYTF. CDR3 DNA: TGTGCCAGCCAGGGGCTCGGGACTGGCTACACCTTC.

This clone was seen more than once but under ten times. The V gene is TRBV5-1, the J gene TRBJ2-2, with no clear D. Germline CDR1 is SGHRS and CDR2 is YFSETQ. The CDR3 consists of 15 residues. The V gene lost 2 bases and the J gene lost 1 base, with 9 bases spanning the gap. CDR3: CASSLPGGNTGELFF. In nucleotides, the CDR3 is TGCGCCAGCAGCTTACCGGGTGGGAACACCGGGGAGCTGTTTTTT.

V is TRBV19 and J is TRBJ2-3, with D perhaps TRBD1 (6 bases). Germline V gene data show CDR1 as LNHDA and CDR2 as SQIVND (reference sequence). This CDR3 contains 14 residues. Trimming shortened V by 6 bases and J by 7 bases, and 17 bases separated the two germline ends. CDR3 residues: CASSLDRDKNTQYF. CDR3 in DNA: TGTGCCAGTAGCCTAGACCGGGACAAAAATACGCAGTATTTT.

The CDR3 loop is CASSWTAMGTGELFF. The CDR3 DNA sequence: TGCGCCAGCAGCTGGACGGCAATGGGGACCGGGGAGCTGTTTTTT. The V and J genes are TRBV5-1 and TRBJ2-2, with unresolved D. There are 15 residues in the CDR3. Trimming cost V 3 bases and J 5 bases, with 14 bases left between them. CDR1 is SGHRS and CDR2 is YFSETQ in the germline V gene.

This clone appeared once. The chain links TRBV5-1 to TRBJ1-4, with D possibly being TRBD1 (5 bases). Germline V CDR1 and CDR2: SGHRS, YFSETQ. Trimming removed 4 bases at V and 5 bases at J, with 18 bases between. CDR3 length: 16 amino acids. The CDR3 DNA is TGCGCCAGCAGCCGAGGGGACTCCAGGCCGAATGAAAAACTGTTTTTT. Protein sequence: CASSRGDSRPNEKLFF.

The CDR3 is CASSSGTRSDTQYF. CDR3 nucleotides: TGCGCCAGCAGCTCGGGGACTAGATCAGATACGCAGTATTTT. The J gene is TRBJ2-3, the V gene TRBV5-1; the match to TRBD2 covers 8 bases. V lost 3 bases, J lost 4 bases, and 4 bases stayed unmatched. Germline V CDR1 and CDR2: SGHRS, YFSETQ. The CDR3 has 14 amino acids. The full variable domain, in which reference TRBV5-1 and TRBJ2-3 provide the parts outside the CDR3, is KAGVTQTPRYLIKTRGQQVTLSCSPISGHRSVSWYQQTPGQGLQFLFEYFSETQRNKGNFPGRFSGRQFSNSRSEMNVSTLELGDSALYLCASSSGTRSDTQYFGPGTRLTVL.

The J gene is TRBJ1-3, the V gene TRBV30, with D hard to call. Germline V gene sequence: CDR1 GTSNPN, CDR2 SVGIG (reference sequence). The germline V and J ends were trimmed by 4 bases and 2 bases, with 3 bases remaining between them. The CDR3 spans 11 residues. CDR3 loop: CAWTPGNTIYF. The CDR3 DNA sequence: TGTGCCTGGACCCCTGGAAACACCATATATTTT.